This T cell receptor (beta chain) was documented in a study of neurological immune-mediated disorders. About the study: Within the group of 34 multiple sclerosis patients, approximately 30 were relapsing-remitting, while 3 were secondary progressive. Study results and caveats: CDR3 amino acid sequences found in expanded clones were never shared across subjects, suggesting private repertoires in all groups.

It was by 5'RACE with 10-nucleotide random UMIs that the cDNA was made. TCRdb independently ran MiXCR on the 5' RACE reads; one entry per CDR3 protein. Counted here are over 35,000 distinct CDR3 sequences, 2.5% occurring once; the ten biggest clones make up around 12%. In its sample, this clonotype was seen many times. What it binds is unknown. The unsorted libraries were produced from 2 million PBMCs held at -80 C. Germline CDR1 reads MNHEY; CDR2 reads SVGAGI. CDR3 length: 16 amino acids. The germline V and J ends were trimmed by 2 bases and 3 bases, with 13 bases remaining between them. This chain joins TRBV6-5 and TRBJ2-2, with TRBD1 as a possible D gene (5 bases). Material for sequencing was PBMCs. The clonotype was recovered from a man younger than 40 with multiple sclerosis. The CDR3 loop is CASSYQETAYTGELFF. The CDR3 DNA is TGTGCCAGCAGTTACCAAGAGACAGCCTACACCGGGGAGCTGTTTTTT.